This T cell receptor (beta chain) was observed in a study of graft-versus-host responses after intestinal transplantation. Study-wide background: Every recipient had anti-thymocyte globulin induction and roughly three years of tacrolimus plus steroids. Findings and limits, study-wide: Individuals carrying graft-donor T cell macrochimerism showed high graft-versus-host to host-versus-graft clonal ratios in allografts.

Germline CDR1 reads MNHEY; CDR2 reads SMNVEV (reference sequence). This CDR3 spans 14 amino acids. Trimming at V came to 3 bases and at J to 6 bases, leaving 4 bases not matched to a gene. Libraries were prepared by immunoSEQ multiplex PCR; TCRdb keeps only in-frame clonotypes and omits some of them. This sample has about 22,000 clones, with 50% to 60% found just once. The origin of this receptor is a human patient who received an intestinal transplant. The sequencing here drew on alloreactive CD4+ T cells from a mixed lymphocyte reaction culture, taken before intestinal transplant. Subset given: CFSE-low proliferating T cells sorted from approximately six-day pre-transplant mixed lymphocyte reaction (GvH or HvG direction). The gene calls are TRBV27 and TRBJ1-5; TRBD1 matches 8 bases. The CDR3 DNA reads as TGTGCCAGCAGTTTCGGACAGGGTTTTCAGCCCCAGCATTTT. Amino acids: CASSFGQGFQPQHF.